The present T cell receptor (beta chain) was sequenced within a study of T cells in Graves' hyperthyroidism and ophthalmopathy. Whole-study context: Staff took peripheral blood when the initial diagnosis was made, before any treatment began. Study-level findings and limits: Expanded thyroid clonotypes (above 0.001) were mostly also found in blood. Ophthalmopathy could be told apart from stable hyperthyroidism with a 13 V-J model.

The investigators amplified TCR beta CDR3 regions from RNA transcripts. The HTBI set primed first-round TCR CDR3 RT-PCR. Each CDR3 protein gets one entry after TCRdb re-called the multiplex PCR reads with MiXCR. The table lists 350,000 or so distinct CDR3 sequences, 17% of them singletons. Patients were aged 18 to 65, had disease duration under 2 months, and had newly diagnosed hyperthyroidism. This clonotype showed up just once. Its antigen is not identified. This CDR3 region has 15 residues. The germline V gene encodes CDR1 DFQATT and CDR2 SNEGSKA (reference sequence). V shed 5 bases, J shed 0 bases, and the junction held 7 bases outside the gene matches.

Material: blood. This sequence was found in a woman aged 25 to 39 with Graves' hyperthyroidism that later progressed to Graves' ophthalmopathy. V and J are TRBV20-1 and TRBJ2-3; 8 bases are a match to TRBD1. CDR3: CSAGQGPPSTDTQYF. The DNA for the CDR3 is TGCAGTGCTGGACAGGGTCCTCCTAGCACAGATACGCAGTATTTT.